These 2 T cell receptor beta chains were all obtained from the same sample, sequenced in a study of CD8 T cells in ankylosing spondylitis. Study-wide results and caveats: A TCR beta motif of fewer than 10 highly homologous variants seemed to mark ankylosing spondylitis blood.

Their specific antigens are unknown. Each CDR3 protein gets one entry after TCRdb re-called the 5' RACE reads with MiXCR. The data hold 350,000 to 450,000 distinct CDR3 sequences, with roughly 26% observed a single time. The sequencing sample was made of blood, either unsorted or a sorted T cell fraction (not recorded which). These receptors all come from a male donor with ankylosing spondylitis.

The rearrangement links TRBV24-1 to TRBJ2-5, with 11 bases identical to TRBD1. Looked up from germline, CDR1 is KGHDR and CDR2 is SFDVKD. The CDR3 has 18 amino acids. V lost 4 bases, J lost 4 bases, and 13 bases stayed unmatched. The CDR3 loop reads CATSDPRPGQGAGETQYF. In DNA form, the CDR3 reads TGTGCCACCAGTGACCCTCGCCCAGGACAGGGGGCTGGAGAGACCCAGTACTTC.

V usage is TRBV6-2 or TRBV6-3 and J usage is TRBJ1-5; D is uncertain. Germline values: CDR1 MNHEY, CDR2 SVGEGT. This CDR3 comprises 12 residues. V was clipped by 7 bases and J by 9 bases, with 13 bases between them. CDR3 coding DNA: TGTGCCAGCACCACCAGTGAGGGGCCCCAGCATTTT. It translates to CASTTSEGPQHF.